This T cell receptor (beta chain) was recorded in a study of blood T cell repertoires in COVID-19. Sequencing used immunoSEQ multiplex PCR; TCRdb keeps in-frame clones, though not all of them. The sample lists 470,000 or so clones; roughly 85% were seen once. This clone showed up just once. Trimming left V 0 bases short and J 3 bases short, with 11 bases between. The CDR3 spans 16 residues. The germline CDR1 and CDR2 sequences are LGHNA and YSLEER. The sample was PBMCs or T cells enriched from blood (not recorded which). The TCR originated in a woman under 30 with acute COVID-19. The gene calls are TRBV4-3 and TRBJ2-2; unclear D gene. The DNA for the CDR3 is TGCGCCAGCAGCCAAGAGGCGTGGCAGGACACCGGGGAGCTGTTTTTT. Translation gives CASSQEAWQDTGELFF.